This T cell receptor (beta chain) was documented in a study of OX40 agonist ivuxolimab in advanced cancers. Study-wide background: Ivuxolimab is an agonistic anti-OX40 (CD134) antibody, and patients were treated with it. Prior therapy, whether anti-PD-1, anti-PD-L1 or anti-CTLA-4, was allowed, and more than 35% had some.

Study findings and constraints: Partial responders at 0.1-3.0 mg/kg showed near-lowest clonal expansion.

A remark on this clone: As yet, its antigen is unknown.

TCRdb's copy holds only in-frame clones and misses some; the assay was immunoSEQ multiplex PCR. The sample includes roughly 70,000 clones, 85% of them seen just once. The timepoints at which blood was sampled were baseline, cycle 4 day 1, and cycle 7 day 1. This clonotype was sampled from an adult with an advanced solid tumor such as melanoma, head and neck, liver or kidney cancer. Sample: CD4+ or CD8+ T cells sorted from blood, taken in a trial of the OX40 agonist ivuxolimab.

CDR3 region: CASRLAGGGVYEQYF. The DNA for the CDR3 is TGCGCCAGCAGACTGGCCGGGGGGGGCGTCTACGAGCAGTACTTC. V gene TRBV5-1 combines with J gene TRBJ2-7; 8 bases are a match to TRBD2. CDR1 is SGHRS and CDR2 is YFSETQ in the germline V gene. The junction had 10 bases not matched to a gene; V was cut back by 5 bases and J by 3 bases. This CDR3 contains 15 residues.